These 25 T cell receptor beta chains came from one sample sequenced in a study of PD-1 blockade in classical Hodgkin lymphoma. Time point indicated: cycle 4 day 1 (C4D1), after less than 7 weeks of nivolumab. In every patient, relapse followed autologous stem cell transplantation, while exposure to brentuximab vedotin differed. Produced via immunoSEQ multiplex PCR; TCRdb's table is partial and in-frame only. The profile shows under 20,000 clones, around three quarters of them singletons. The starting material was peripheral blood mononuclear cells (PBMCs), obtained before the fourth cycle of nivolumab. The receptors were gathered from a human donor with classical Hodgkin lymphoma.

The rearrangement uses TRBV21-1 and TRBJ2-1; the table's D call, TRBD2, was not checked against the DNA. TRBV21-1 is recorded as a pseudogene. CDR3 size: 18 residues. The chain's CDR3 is CASSKGAEILAAYNEQFF. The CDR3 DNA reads TGTGCCAGCAGCAAAGGGGCGGAAATTCTAGCGGCCTACAATGAGCAGTTCTTC.

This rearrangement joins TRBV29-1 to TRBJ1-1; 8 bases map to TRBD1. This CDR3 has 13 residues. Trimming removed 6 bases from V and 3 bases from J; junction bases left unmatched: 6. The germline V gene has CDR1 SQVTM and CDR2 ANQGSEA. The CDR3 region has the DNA TGCAGCGTCTTCAGGGGGCGATACACTGAAGCTTTCTTT. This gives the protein CSVFRGRYTEAFF. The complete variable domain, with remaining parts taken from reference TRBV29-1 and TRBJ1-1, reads SAVISQKPSRDICQRGTSLTIQCQVDSQVTMMFWYRQQPGQSLTLIATANQGSEATYESGFVIDKFPISRPNLTFSTLTVSNMSPEDSSIYLCSVFRGRYTEAFFGQGTRLTVV.

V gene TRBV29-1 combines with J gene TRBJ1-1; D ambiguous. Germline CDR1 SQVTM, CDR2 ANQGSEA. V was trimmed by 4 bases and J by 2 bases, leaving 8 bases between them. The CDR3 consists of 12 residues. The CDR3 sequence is CSVGRQNTEAFF. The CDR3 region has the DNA TGCAGCGTTGGTAGGCAAAACACTGAAGCTTTCTTT.

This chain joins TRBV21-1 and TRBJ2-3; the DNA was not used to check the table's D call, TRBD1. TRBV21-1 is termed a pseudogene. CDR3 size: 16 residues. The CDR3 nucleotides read TGTGCCAGCACCGTAAGGACAGGGGCAAGCACAGATACGCAGTATTTT. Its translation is CASTVRTGASTDTQYF.

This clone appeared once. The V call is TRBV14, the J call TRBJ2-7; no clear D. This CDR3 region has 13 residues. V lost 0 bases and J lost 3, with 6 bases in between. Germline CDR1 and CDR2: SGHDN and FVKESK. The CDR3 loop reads CASSQETLYEQYF. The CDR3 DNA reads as TGTGCCAGCAGCCAAGAAACCCTCTACGAGCAGTACTTC.

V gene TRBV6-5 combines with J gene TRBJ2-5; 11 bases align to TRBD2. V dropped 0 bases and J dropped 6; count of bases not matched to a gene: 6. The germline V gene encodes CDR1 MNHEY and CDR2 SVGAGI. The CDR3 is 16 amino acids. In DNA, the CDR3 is TGTGCCAGCAGTTACTCGATACTAGCGGGAGAGAAGACCCAGTACTTC. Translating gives CASSYSILAGEKTQYF.

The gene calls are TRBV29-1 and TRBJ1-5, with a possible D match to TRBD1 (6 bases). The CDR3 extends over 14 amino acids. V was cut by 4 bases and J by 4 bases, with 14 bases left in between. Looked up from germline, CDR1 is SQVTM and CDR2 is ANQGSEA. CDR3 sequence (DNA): TGCAGCGTTGGGGAGTGGCAGGGGAATCAGCCCCAGCATTTT. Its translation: CSVGEWQGNQPQHF.

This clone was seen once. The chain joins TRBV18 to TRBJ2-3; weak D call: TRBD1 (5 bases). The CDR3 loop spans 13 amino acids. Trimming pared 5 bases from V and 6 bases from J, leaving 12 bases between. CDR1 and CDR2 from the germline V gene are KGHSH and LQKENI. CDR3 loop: CASSITGSDTQYF. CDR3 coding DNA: TGTGCCAGCTCAATAACAGGTTCTGATACGCAGTATTTT.

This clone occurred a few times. The chain's CDR3 is CASKISRDYEQYF. The DNA of the CDR3 is TGCGCCAGCAAGATCTCCAGGGACTACGAGCAGTACTTC. This chain uses TRBV4-3 with TRBJ2-7; tentative D call: TRBD1 (5 bases). The CDR3 has 13 residues. Germline V gene lookup returns CDR1 LGHNA and CDR2 YSLEER. Trimming removed 7 bases from V and 3 bases from J, with 13 bases in between.

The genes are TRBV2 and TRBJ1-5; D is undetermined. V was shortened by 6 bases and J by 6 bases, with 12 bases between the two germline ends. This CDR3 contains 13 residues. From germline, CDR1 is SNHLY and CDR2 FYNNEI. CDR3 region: CASSSEAIQPQHF. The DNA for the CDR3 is TGTGCCAGCAGCTCGGAGGCGATTCAGCCCCAGCATTTT.

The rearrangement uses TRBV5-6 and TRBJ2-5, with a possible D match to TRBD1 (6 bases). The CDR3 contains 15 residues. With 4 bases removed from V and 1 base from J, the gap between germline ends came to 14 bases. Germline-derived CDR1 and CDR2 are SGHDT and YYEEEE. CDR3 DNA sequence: TGTGCCAGCAGCCTCCTCAACAGGGCCCAAGAGACCCAGTACTTC. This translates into CASSLLNRAQETQYF.

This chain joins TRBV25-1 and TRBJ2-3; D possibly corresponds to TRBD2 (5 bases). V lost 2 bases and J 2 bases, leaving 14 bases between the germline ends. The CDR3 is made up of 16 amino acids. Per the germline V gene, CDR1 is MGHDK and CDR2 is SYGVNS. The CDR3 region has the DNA TGTGCCAGCAGTGAAGGGCAGCGGCTAATCACAGATACGCAGTATTTT. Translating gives CASSEGQRLITDTQYF. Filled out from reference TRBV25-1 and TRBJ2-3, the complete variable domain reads EADIYQTPRYLVIGTGKKITLECSQTMGHDKMYWYQQDPGMELHLIHYSYGVNSTEKGDLSSESTVSRIRTEHFPLTLESARPSHTSQYLCASSEGQRLITDTQYFGPGTRLTVL.

CDR3 DNA sequence: TGTGCCAGTAGTATTCCCTACAATGAGCAGTTCTTC. Protein product: CASSIPYNEQFF. This chain links TRBV19 with TRBJ2-1, with D uncertain. The ends were cut back, 3 bases at V and 2 bases at J, with 2 bases in the middle. This CDR3 region has 12 residues. Per germline, CDR1 LNHDA and CDR2 SQIVND (reference sequence).

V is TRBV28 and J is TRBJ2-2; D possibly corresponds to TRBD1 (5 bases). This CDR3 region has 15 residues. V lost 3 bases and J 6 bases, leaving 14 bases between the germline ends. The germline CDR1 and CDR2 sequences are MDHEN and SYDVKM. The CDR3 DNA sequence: TGTGCCAGCAGTTTTAAGGGGCGTCGTGCCGGGGAGCTGTTTTTT. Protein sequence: CASSFKGRRAGELFF.

For the CDR3, the DNA is TGTGCCAGTAGTATATCGGCGGGCGGGGAGCAGTACTTC. Protein sequence: CASSISAGGEQYF. V gene TRBV19 combines with J gene TRBJ2-7; TRBD2 might be the D (5 bases). This CDR3 comprises 13 residues. Trimming removed 2 bases at V and 7 bases at J, with 12 bases between. Germline V gene data show CDR1 as LNHDA and CDR2 as SQIVND (reference sequence).

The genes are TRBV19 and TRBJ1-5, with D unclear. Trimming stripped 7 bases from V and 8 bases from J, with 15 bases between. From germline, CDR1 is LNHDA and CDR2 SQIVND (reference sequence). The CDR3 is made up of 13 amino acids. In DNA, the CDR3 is TGTGCCAGTAAAAGAGAGGGTTTGAAGCCCCAGCATTTT. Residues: CASKREGLKPQHF.

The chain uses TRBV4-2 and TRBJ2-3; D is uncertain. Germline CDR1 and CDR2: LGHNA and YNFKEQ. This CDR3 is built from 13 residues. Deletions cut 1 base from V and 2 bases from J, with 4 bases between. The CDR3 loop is CASSQVFTDTQYF. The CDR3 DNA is TGTGCCAGCAGCCAAGTTTTCACAGATACGCAGTATTTT.

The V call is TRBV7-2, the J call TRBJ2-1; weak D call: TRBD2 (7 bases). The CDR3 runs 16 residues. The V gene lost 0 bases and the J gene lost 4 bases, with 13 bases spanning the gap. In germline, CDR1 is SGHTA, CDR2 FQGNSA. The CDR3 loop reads CASSLAGGPPYNEQFF. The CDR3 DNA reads TGTGCCAGCAGCTTAGCCGGGGGGCCCCCTTACAATGAGCAGTTCTTC.

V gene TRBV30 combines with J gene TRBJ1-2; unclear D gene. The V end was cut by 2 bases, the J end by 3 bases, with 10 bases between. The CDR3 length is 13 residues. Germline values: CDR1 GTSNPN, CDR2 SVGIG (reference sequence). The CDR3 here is CAWSPGGHYGYTF. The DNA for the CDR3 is TGTGCCTGGAGTCCTGGAGGGCACTATGGCTACACCTTC.

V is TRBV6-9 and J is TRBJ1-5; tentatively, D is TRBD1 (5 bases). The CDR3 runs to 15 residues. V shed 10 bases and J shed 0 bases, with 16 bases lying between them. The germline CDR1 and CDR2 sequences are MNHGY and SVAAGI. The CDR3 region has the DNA TGTGCCACCATGAGGACCAGGGATAGCAATCAGCCCCAGCATTTT. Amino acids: CATMRTRDSNQPQHF.

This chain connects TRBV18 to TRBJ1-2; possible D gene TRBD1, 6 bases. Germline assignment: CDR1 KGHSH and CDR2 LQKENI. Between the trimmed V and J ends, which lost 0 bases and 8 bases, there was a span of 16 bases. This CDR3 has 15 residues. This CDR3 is CASSPPVAGEWGYTF. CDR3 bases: TGTGCCAGCTCACCACCTGTCGCAGGGGAATGGGGCTACACCTTC.

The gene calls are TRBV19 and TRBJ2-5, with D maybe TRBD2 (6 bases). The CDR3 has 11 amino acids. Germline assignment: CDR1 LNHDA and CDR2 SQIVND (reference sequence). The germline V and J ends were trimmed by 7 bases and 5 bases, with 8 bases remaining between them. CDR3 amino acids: CASTGGETQYF. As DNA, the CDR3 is TGTGCCAGTACCGGAGGGGAGACCCAGTACTTC.

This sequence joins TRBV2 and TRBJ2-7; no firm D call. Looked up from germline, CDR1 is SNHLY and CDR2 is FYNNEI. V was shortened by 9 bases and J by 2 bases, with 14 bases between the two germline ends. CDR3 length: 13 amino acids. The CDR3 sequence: CASFRALTYEQYF. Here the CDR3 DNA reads TGTGCCAGTTTCCGGGCCCTTACCTACGAGCAGTACTTC.

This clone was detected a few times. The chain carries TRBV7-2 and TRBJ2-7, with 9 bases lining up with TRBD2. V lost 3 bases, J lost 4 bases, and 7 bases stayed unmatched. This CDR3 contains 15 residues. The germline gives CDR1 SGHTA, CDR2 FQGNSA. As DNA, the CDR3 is TGTGCCAGCAGCTTCCTTAGCGGGAGTGCGTACGAGCAGTACTTC. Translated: CASSFLSGSAYEQYF.

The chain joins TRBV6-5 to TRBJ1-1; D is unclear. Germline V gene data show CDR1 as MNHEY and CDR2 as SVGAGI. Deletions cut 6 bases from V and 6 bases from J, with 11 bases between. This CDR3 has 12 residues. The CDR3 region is CASRRPSAEAFF. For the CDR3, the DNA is TGTGCCAGCAGACGACCGAGCGCTGAAGCTTTCTTT.